Below, 11 T cell receptor beta chains from the same sample are listed, as sequenced in a study of OX40 agonist ivuxolimab in advanced cancers. Repertoires were generated with immunoSEQ multiplex PCR, while TCRdb's copy carries only in-frame clones and drops some. The data contain roughly 50,000 clones, around 89% of them singletons. This sample comprised CD4+ or CD8+ T cells sorted from blood, obtained in a trial of the OX40 agonist ivuxolimab. The receptors here all came from an adult with an advanced solid tumor such as melanoma, head and neck, liver or kidney cancer.

The gene calls are TRBV27 and TRBJ2-1, with TRBD2 identical over 7 bases. The germline CDR1 and CDR2 sequences are MNHEY and SMNVEV (reference sequence). V was pared by 6 bases and J by 8 bases, with 10 bases of the junction left unmatched. The CDR3 runs to 14 residues. The CDR3 coding sequence is TGTGCCAGCAGGGGTCTAGCGGTGGGTGATGAGCAGTTCTTC. Amino acids: CASRGLAVGDEQFF.

This clone was observed a single time. V usage is TRBV29-1 and J usage is TRBJ2-5; 7 nucleotides align to TRBD2. Germline trimming cut 6 bases from V and 3 bases from J; bases unmatched to any gene: 10. This CDR3 region has 14 residues. CDR1 SQVTM and CDR2 ANQGSEA come from the germline V gene. The CDR3 bases are TGCAGCGTAGACCGAGCTAGCGGAGAAGAGACCCAGTACTTC. Its translation is CSVDRASGEETQYF.

V is TRBV28 and J is TRBJ2-5; 7 bases are a match to TRBD1. The CDR3 sequence is 15 residues long. J lost 1 base, V lost 0 bases, and 2 bases had no gene match. Per germline, CDR1 MDHEN and CDR2 SYDVKM. CDR3 bases: TGTGCCAGCAGTTTATGGCAGGGGGTCCAAGAGACCCAGTACTTC. Translation gives CASSLWQGVQETQYF.

The genes are TRBV10-2 and TRBJ2-1, with 8 bases matching TRBD1. The CDR3 is 14 residues long. With 8 bases clipped from V and 3 bases from J, the junction kept 6 bases outside the gene matches. Germline loops: CDR1 WSHSY, CDR2 SAAADI. CDR3 in amino acids: CASGDRTVYNEQFF. The DNA for the CDR3 is TGCGCCAGCGGGGACAGGACGGTCTACAATGAGCAGTTCTTC.

The chain joins TRBV19 to TRBJ1-1; 7 bases are a match to TRBD1. Germline loops: CDR1 LNHDA, CDR2 SQIVND (reference sequence). This CDR3 comprises 13 residues. After removal of 10 bases from V and 0 bases from J, the junction contained 5 bases not matched to a gene. CDR3 sequence: CATLGQMNTEAFF. CDR3 coding DNA: TGTGCCACTTTGGGACAGATGAACACTGAAGCTTTCTTT. The full variable domain, completed using reference TRBV19 and TRBJ1-1, is DGGITQSPKYLFRKEGQNVTLSCEQNLNHDAMYWYRQDPGQGLRLIYYSQIVNDFQKGDIAEGYSVSREKKESFPLTVTSAQKNPTAFYLCATLGQMNTEAFFGQGTRLTVV.

The chain carries TRBV30 and TRBJ1-6; perhaps TRBD1 as D (6 bases). Germline V gene data show CDR1 as GTSNPN and CDR2 as SVGIG (reference sequence). The V gene lost 0 bases and the J gene lost 7 bases, with 13 bases spanning the gap. The CDR3 is made up of 15 amino acids. The CDR3 DNA is TGTGCCTGGAGTGTAGAGGGACACAGCAATTCACCCCTCCACTTT. This translates into CAWSVEGHSNSPLHF. The entire variable domain, with the rest obtained from reference TRBV30 and TRBJ1-6, is as follows: SQTIHQWPATLVQPVGSPLSLECTVEGTSNPNLYWYRQAAGRGLQLLFYSVGIGQISSEVPQNLSASRPQDRQFILSSKKLLLSDSGFYLCAWSVEGHSNSPLHFGNGTRLTVT.

The V call is TRBV28, the J call TRBJ1-1; D is possibly TRBD1 (5 bases). Per germline, CDR1 MDHEN and CDR2 SYDVKM. Trimming shortened V by 5 bases and J by 3 bases, and 13 bases separated the two germline ends. The CDR3 spans 14 residues. CDR3 nucleotide sequence: TGTGCCAGCAGTGATGTGGGGCGCGACACTGAAGCTTTCTTT. Residues: CASSDVGRDTEAFF.

The chain has TRBV27 and TRBJ1-3; D not certain. The germline V gene encodes CDR1 MNHEY and CDR2 SMNVEV (reference sequence). V gave up 4 bases and J gave up 3 bases, with 1 base separating them. The CDR3 runs 11 residues. The CDR3 bases are TGTGCCAGCAGTTATGGAAACACCATATATTTT. It yields the protein CASSYGNTIYF.

The gene calls are TRBV19 and TRBJ2-2; 8 bases agree with TRBD1. The CDR3 contains 15 residues. Germline V gene lookup returns CDR1 LNHDA and CDR2 SQIVND (reference sequence). V lost 7 bases and J lost 4; bases outside the gene matches: 8. The CDR3 is CASNTGTGITGELFF. The CDR3 DNA is TGTGCCAGTAATACCGGGACAGGCATCACCGGGGAGCTGTTTTTT.

This clone was seen only once. This chain connects TRBV11-3 to TRBJ2-1; D is possibly TRBD1 or TRBD2 (6 bases each). Per germline, CDR1 SGHNT and CDR2 YENEEA. The CDR3 runs 14 residues. With 4 bases removed from V and 9 bases from J, the gap between germline ends came to 16 bases. The DNA for the CDR3 is TGTGCCAGCAGCTCTTCCGGGGGCTATACTGAGCAGTTCTTC. Translating it yields CASSSSGGYTEQFF.

The chain uses TRBV29-1 and TRBJ1-1, with D tentatively TRBD1 (5 bases). Trimming removed 3 bases at V and 6 bases at J, with 8 bases between. The germline V gene has CDR1 SQVTM and CDR2 ANQGSEA. The length of the CDR3 is 11 residues. CDR3 sequence (DNA): TGCAGCGTTGACCTGGGGCCTGAAGCTTTCTTT. This translates into CSVDLGPEAFF. Looking up the rest from reference TRBV29-1 and TRBJ1-1 gives the full variable domain: SAVISQKPSRDICQRGTSLTIQCQVDSQVTMMFWYRQQPGQSLTLIATANQGSEATYESGFVIDKFPISRPNLTFSTLTVSNMSPEDSSIYLCSVDLGPEAFFGQGTRLTVV.